This T cell receptor beta chain was recovered during a study of siplizumab effects on memory and regulatory T cells. Findings of the study overall: In the presence of siplizumab, alloreactive sequences traceable to unstimulated CD4+ memory cells were significantly reduced.

Sequence data were generated for unstimulated naive, memory, effector memory and TEMRA subsets in three donor pairs. V lost 6 bases to trimming and J lost 3 bases, with 18 bases between them. Germline V gene lookup returns CDR1 LNHNV and CDR2 YYDKDF (reference sequence). CDR3 length: 16 residues. A few counts support this clone. Its target is unknown. Sequenced by immunoSEQ multiplex PCR; TCRdb stores in-frame clones only, minus some. The top ten clones hold around 3.8% of a sample with about 60,000 clones, roughly 85% of them seen once. The gene calls are TRBV15 and TRBJ1-5; D unresolved. The receptor was isolated from a human donor in good health. Sequenced sample: memory CD4+ T cells sorted from blood. CDR3 sequence reads: CATSPRATGYNQPQHF. Here the CDR3 DNA reads TGTGCCACCAGTCCTAGGGCAACGGGATACAATCAGCCCCAGCATTTT. The variable domain in full, with the rest retrieved from reference TRBV15 and TRBJ1-5, is DAMVIQNPRYQVTQFGKPVTLSCSQTLNHNVMYWYQQKSSQAPKLLFHYYDKDFNNEADTPDNFQSRRPNTSFCFLDIRSPGLGDTAMYLCATSPRATGYNQPQHFGDGTRLSIL.